The next 27 T cell receptor beta chains were all read from a single sample in a study of pediatric ulcerative colitis. This table comes from immunoSEQ multiplex PCR, and its TCRdb copy is limited to in-frame clones, with some not included. The sample lists about 32,000 clones, 82% occurring once. The source material was blood. The receptor set was obtained from a boy aged 5-17 years with severe ulcerative colitis.

The chain carries TRBV5-6 and TRBJ1-1; no clear D gene. Trimming removed 3 bases at V and 4 bases at J, with 7 bases between. From germline, CDR1 is SGHDT and CDR2 YYEEEE. The CDR3 contains 12 residues. DNA for the CDR3: TGTGCCAGCAGCTGGGCGGTCACTGAAGCTTTCTTT. It specifies CASSWAVTEAFF.

The chain uses TRBV7-3 and TRBJ2-5; D possibly matches TRBD1 or TRBD2 (5 bases each). The CDR3 runs 12 residues. Germline assignment: CDR1 SGHTA and CDR2 FQGTGA. V was shortened by 6 bases and J by 4 bases, with 9 bases between the two germline ends. The CDR3 protein is CASSEGRETQYF. The CDR3 DNA follows: TGTGCCAGCAGTGAGGGGAGAGAGACCCAGTACTTC. The full variable domain, in which reference TRBV7-3 and TRBJ2-5 provide the parts outside the CDR3, is GAGVSQTPSNKVTEKGKYVELRCDPISGHTALYWYRQSLGQGPEFLIYFQGTGAADDSGLPNDRFFAVRPEGSVSTLKIQRTERGDSAVYLCASSEGRETQYFGPGTRLLVL.

The V call is TRBV7-3, the J call TRBJ1-1; D uncertain. Germline values: CDR1 SGHTA, CDR2 FQGTGA. The V end was cut by 2 bases, the J end by 4 bases, with 8 bases between. CDR3 length equals 13 residues. The CDR3 region has the DNA TGTGCCAGCAGCTTACACGGTGCCACTGAAGCTTTCTTT. It is translated as CASSLHGATEAFF.

This chain uses TRBV18 with TRBJ1-2; 10 bases align to TRBD1. CDR3 length: 14 amino acids. Germline CDR1 is KGHSH and CDR2 is LQKENI. Trimming removed 5 bases from V and 7 bases from J; junction bases left unmatched: 7. CDR3 in DNA: TGTGCCAGCTCAGACACCGGGACAGGGGTTGGCTACACCTTC. Translation: CASSDTGTGVGYTF.

The V gene is TRBV7-2, the J gene TRBJ1-3; D gene uncertain. The V gene's germline CDR1 is SGHTA and CDR2 FQGNSA. The V end was cut by 3 bases, the J end by 0 bases, with 9 bases between. This CDR3 has 15 amino acids. The CDR3 coding sequence is TGTGCCAGCAGCTTCCTTGGGAGCTCTGGAAACACCATATATTTT. Translation gives CASSFLGSSGNTIYF.

The rearrangement links TRBV28 to TRBJ1-5; D is perhaps TRBD1 (5 bases). This CDR3 comprises 14 residues. Germline V gene lookup returns CDR1 MDHEN and CDR2 SYDVKM. Trimming shortened V by 5 bases and J by 2 bases, and 10 bases separated the two germline ends. This CDR3 is CASSGPGGNQPQHF. In DNA form, the CDR3 reads TGTGCCAGCAGTGGTCCGGGGGGCAATCAGCCCCAGCATTTT.

This clone is medium-sized. V is TRBV6-5 and J is TRBJ1-1, with 8 nucleotides matching TRBD1. Germline CDR1 and CDR2: MNHEY and SVGAGI. V was clipped by 6 bases and J by 6 bases; unmatched bases: 9. The CDR3 has 14 residues. This CDR3 reads CASRSTGVMSEAFF. CDR3 DNA sequence: TGTGCCAGCAGATCGACAGGGGTGATGTCTGAAGCTTTCTTT.

The chain joins TRBV6-4 to TRBJ2-3; 7 bases map to TRBD1. The CDR3 loop spans 14 amino acids. The V gene's germline CDR1 is MRHNA and CDR2 SNTAGT. After removal of 6 bases from V and 2 bases from J, the junction contained 5 bases not matched to a gene. The CDR3 region has the DNA TGTGCCAGCAGCTCGACAGGGATCACAGATACGCAGTATTTT. It is translated as CASSSTGITDTQYF.

CDR3 amino acids: CASSIGGSNSPLHF. Written as DNA, the CDR3 is TGTGCCAGTAGTATAGGTGGCAGTAATTCACCCCTCCACTTT. The chain uses TRBV19 and TRBJ1-6; D gene uncertain. The CDR3 is 14 residues long. Germline loops: CDR1 LNHDA, CDR2 SQIVND (reference sequence). V shed 1 base and J shed 6 bases, with 7 bases lying between them.

The chain links TRBV13 to TRBJ2-1; unclear D gene. CDR1 is PRHDT and CDR2 is FYEKMQ in the germline V gene (reference sequence). The CDR3 has 15 amino acids. Trimming took off 1 base at V and 7 bases at J, with 14 bases between the two ends. As DNA, the CDR3 is TGTGCCAGCAGCTTAGAGAGCACAGAACGGAATGAGCAGTTCTTC. Its protein is CASSLESTERNEQFF.

J is TRBJ2-1 and V is TRBV19; 9 bases match TRBD2. Trimming took 5 bases from V and 7 from J; bases not matched to a gene: 9. This CDR3 spans 15 amino acids. Per the germline V gene, CDR1 is LNHDA and CDR2 is SQIVND (reference sequence). The CDR3 is CASSPGLAWGNEQFF. The CDR3 DNA is TGTGCCAGTAGTCCCGGACTAGCGTGGGGGAATGAGCAGTTCTTC.

The chain is built from TRBV5-5 and TRBJ1-3; tentatively, D is TRBD1 (6 bases). The germline V gene encodes CDR1 SGHKS and CDR2 YYEKEE (reference sequence). The CDR3 has 16 amino acids. Trimming cost V 3 bases and J 0 bases, with 13 bases left between them. The CDR3 nucleotides read TGTGCCAGCAGCTCTGGGACATCGAGCTCTGGAAACACCATATATTTT. It translates to CASSSGTSSSGNTIYF.

The genes are TRBV10-3 and TRBJ1-3; 8 positions agree with TRBD1. V trimming: 3 bases; J trimming: 5 bases; junction bases outside the gene matches: 6. Germline lookup yields CDR1 ENHRY and CDR2 SYGVKD. This CDR3 region has 15 residues. As DNA, the CDR3 is TGTGCCATCAGTGAACCCGACAGGGGCAGAAACACCATATATTTT. Translation gives CAISEPDRGRNTIYF.

The chain combines TRBV14 with TRBJ2-7; D gene unclear. Trimming shortened V by 3 bases and J by 0 bases, and 6 bases separated the two germline ends. CDR3 size: 13 residues. Germline V gives CDR1 SGHDN, CDR2 FVKESK. The CDR3 spells CASSQQVSYEQYF. DNA of the CDR3: TGTGCCAGCAGCCAGCAGGTCTCCTACGAGCAGTACTTC.

The chain combines TRBV7-9 with TRBJ2-7; D tentatively reads TRBD1 or TRBD2 (5 bases each). This CDR3 contains 17 residues. The germline CDR1 and CDR2 sequences are SEHNR and FQNEAQ (reference sequence). V lost 4 bases to trimming and J lost 0 bases, with 19 bases between them. The CDR3 region has the DNA TGTGCCAGCAGCTATTCTCCCTTCCAGGGACGCTCCTACGAGCAGTACTTC. Residues: CASSYSPFQGRSYEQYF.

J is TRBJ1-2 and V is TRBV2; 10 bases agree with TRBD1. With V trimmed by 2 bases and J by 4 bases, 4 bases remained unmatched. The V gene's germline CDR1 is SNHLY and CDR2 FYNNEI. There are 15 residues in the CDR3. The CDR3 sequence: CASSELGQGSYGYTF. Written as DNA, the CDR3 is TGTGCCAGCAGTGAACTGGGACAGGGGAGCTATGGCTACACCTTC.

The chain uses TRBV14 and TRBJ2-3; no firm D call. CDR3 length: 14 residues. V was pared by 3 bases and J by 6 bases, with 13 bases between. CDR1 and CDR2 (germline): SGHDN, FVKESK. Here the CDR3 reads CASSQISMVDTQYF. The CDR3 DNA reads as TGTGCCAGCAGCCAGATCTCTATGGTGGATACGCAGTATTTT.

The CDR3 coding sequence is TGCGCCAGCAGCCACCCCGGGACAACTAAAAACACCATATATTTT. Protein sequence: CASSHPGTTKNTIYF. J is TRBJ1-3 and V is TRBV4-1; a weak D match, TRBD1 (6 bases). Trimming removed 3 bases at V and 6 bases at J, with 15 bases between. Germline V gene sequence: CDR1 MGHRA, CDR2 YSYEKL. The CDR3 spans 15 residues.

This chain uses TRBV9 with TRBJ2-2, with no clear D. This CDR3 region has 13 residues. V dropped 1 base and J dropped 5 bases, with 6 bases sitting between them. The V gene's germline CDR1 is SGDLS and CDR2 YYNGEE. The CDR3 reads CASSVSTTGELFF. As DNA, the CDR3 is TGTGCCAGCAGCGTAAGCACTACCGGGGAGCTGTTTTTT.

The chain combines TRBV5-1 with TRBJ2-7; weak D call: TRBD1 (6 bases). V lost 4 bases and J 3 bases, leaving 17 bases between the germline ends. CDR3 length equals 15 residues. Looked up from germline, CDR1 is SGHRS and CDR2 is YFSETQ. The CDR3 here is CASSRQRTEYYEQYF. The CDR3 DNA follows: TGCGCCAGCAGCCGACAAAGGACAGAGTACTACGAGCAGTACTTC.

The rearrangement uses TRBV6-5 and TRBJ2-1, with 8 bases that match TRBD2. The germline CDR1 and CDR2 sequences are MNHEY and SVGAGI. The CDR3 contains 12 residues. With V trimmed by 4 bases and J by 10 bases, 3 bases remained unmatched. The CDR3 DNA sequence: TGTGCCAGCAGTTTTTCTAGCGGGGAGCAGTTCTTC. Its protein is CASSFSSGEQFF.

This clone was seen a handful of times. The chain links TRBV4-1 to TRBJ1-1, with D perhaps matching TRBD1 (5 bases). The CDR3 covers 15 residues. Trimming removed 0 bases from V and 5 bases from J, with 13 bases in between. Germline CDR1 MGHRA, CDR2 YSYEKL. Written as DNA, the CDR3 is TGCGCCAGCAGCCAAGAAGGGGCAGGTATAACTGAAGCTTTCTTT. It specifies CASSQEGAGITEAFF.

This chain joins TRBV30 and TRBJ2-2, with D unclear. Germline CDR1 is GTSNPN and CDR2 is SVGIG (reference sequence). Trimming cost V 0 bases and J 6 bases, with 5 bases left between them. The CDR3 spans 12 residues. CDR3 coding DNA: TGTGCCTGGAGTGTTGGGGCCGGGGAGCTGTTTTTT. It specifies CAWSVGAGELFF.

The CDR3 spells CASSAGTGWIPEANIQYF. CDR3 DNA sequence: TGTGCCAGTAGTGCGGGGACAGGGTGGATACCAGAGGCAAACATTCAGTACTTC. This chain joins TRBV19 and TRBJ2-4; 9 nucleotides match TRBD1. Trimming cost V 5 bases and J 6 bases; bases outside gene matches: 17. The CDR3 has 18 amino acids. Germline assignment: CDR1 LNHDA and CDR2 SQIVND (reference sequence).

V is TRBV9 and J is TRBJ2-3; no firm D call. Germline V gives CDR1 SGDLS, CDR2 YYNGEE. The V end lost 0 bases, the J end lost 1 base, and 9 bases lay between the germline ends. This CDR3 is built from 15 residues. As DNA, the CDR3 is TGTGCCAGCAGCGTAGACGGCGCCCGCACAGATACGCAGTATTTT. Translating gives CASSVDGARTDTQYF. The full variable domain, completed using reference TRBV9 and TRBJ2-3, is DSGVTQTPKHLITATGQRVTLRCSPRSGDLSVYWYQQSLDQGLQFLIQYYNGEERAKGNILERFSAQQFPDLHSELNLSSLELGDSALYFCASSVDGARTDTQYFGPGTRLTVL.

This chain links TRBV29-1 with TRBJ2-1; the match to TRBD2 covers 13 bases. CDR1 SQVTM and CDR2 ANQGSEA come from the germline V gene. V trimming: 4 bases; J trimming: 7 bases; junction bases outside the gene matches: 13. The CDR3 runs 17 residues. CDR3 DNA sequence: TGCAGCGTTGGGTCGACTAGCGGGGGGTTCCCTAAGAATGAGCAGTTCTTC. Its protein is CSVGSTSGGFPKNEQFF.

V gene TRBV4-3 combines with J gene TRBJ2-4, with unresolved D. Looked up from germline, CDR1 is LGHNA and CDR2 is YSLEER. The CDR3 loop spans 14 amino acids. V lost 1 base and J lost 4, with 8 bases in between. CDR3 protein: CASSQGTGKNIQYF. The CDR3 DNA is TGCGCCAGCAGCCAAGGAACCGGGAAAAACATTCAGTACTTC.